Following are 19 T cell receptor beta chains from one sample sequenced in a study of CD8+ T cells in alopecia areata. Extraction of RNA preceded its reverse transcription into cDNA, which served as the sequencing template. Measured with immunoSEQ multiplex PCR; TCRdb has only the in-frame clones, and not every one. The table lists fewer than 250,000 clones, about 53% of them singletons. The sample in question was CD4+ T cells sorted from blood, obtained at week 0. Receptors were obtained from a human donor with alopecia areata.

The chain is built from TRBV25-1 and TRBJ2-3; a weak D match, TRBD1 (5 bases). The germline V gene has CDR1 MGHDK and CDR2 SYGVNS. This CDR3 region has 15 residues. V lost 6 bases and J 0 bases, leaving 13 bases between the germline ends. The CDR3 region is CASRDLGASTDTQYF. The CDR3 DNA sequence: TGTGCCAGCAGGGACCTTGGGGCTAGCACAGATACGCAGTATTTT.

V is TRBV4-1 and J is TRBJ2-3, with TRBD2 identical over 7 bases. The germline V gene has CDR1 MGHRA and CDR2 YSYEKL. The CDR3 extends over 16 amino acids. The J segment lost 4 bases and the V segment lost 3 bases, leaving 10 bases of the junction unmatched. The CDR3 DNA reads as TGCGCCAGCAGCCATGGCGGGAGAGACTGGTCAGATACGCAGTATTTT. This encodes CASSHGGRDWSDTQYF.

The V gene is TRBV5-6, the J gene TRBJ1-3, with D uncertain. The CDR3 covers 17 residues. Germline lookup yields CDR1 SGHDT and CDR2 YYEEEE. Trimming took off 3 bases at V and 0 bases at J, with 16 bases between the two ends. The CDR3 sequence: CASSSPVGESSGNTIYF. For the CDR3, the DNA is TGTGCCAGCAGCTCACCGGTTGGGGAGAGCTCTGGAAACACCATATATTTT.

V usage is TRBV30 and J usage is TRBJ2-4; D gene uncertain. Germline values: CDR1 GTSNPN, CDR2 SVGIG (reference sequence). Trimming pared 0 bases from V and 0 bases from J, leaving 6 bases between. The CDR3 runs 14 residues. This chain's CDR3 is CAWSVLLAKNIQYF. Here the CDR3 DNA reads TGTGCCTGGAGTGTATTGCTAGCCAAAAACATTCAGTACTTC.

V is TRBV18 and J is TRBJ2-5; TRBD2 is a possible D gene (6 bases). The CDR3 covers 13 residues. In germline, CDR1 is KGHSH, CDR2 LQKENI. Trimming left V 5 bases short and J 1 base short, with 8 bases between. The CDR3 region is CASSGDFQETQYF. Written as DNA, the CDR3 is TGTGCCAGCTCAGGGGACTTCCAAGAGACCCAGTACTTC.

This clone was seen just once. The gene calls are TRBV6-6 and TRBJ2-2, with a weak D call TRBD2 (5 bases). The CDR3 spans 14 residues. V shed 6 bases and J shed 9 bases, with 17 bases lying between them. Germline-derived CDR1 and CDR2 are MNHNY and SVGAGI (reference sequence). The CDR3 region is CASRSGSGGRELFF. In DNA, the CDR3 is TGTGCCAGCAGGAGTGGCTCTGGAGGACGGGAGCTGTTTTTT.

This sequence joins TRBV30 and TRBJ2-7; D not certain. V lost 4 bases and J lost 7, with 14 bases in between. The length of the CDR3 is 12 residues. Germline CDR1 reads GTSNPN; CDR2 reads SVGIG (reference sequence). The CDR3 sequence: CAWKPGNGEQYF. The CDR3 coding sequence is TGTGCCTGGAAACCGGGTAACGGGGAGCAGTACTTC. The full variable domain, its missing parts supplied by reference TRBV30 and TRBJ2-7, is SQTIHQWPATLVQPVGSPLSLECTVEGTSNPNLYWYRQAAGRGLQLLFYSVGIGQISSEVPQNLSASRPQDRQFILSSKKLLLSDSGFYLCAWKPGNGEQYFGPGTRLTVT.

This clone was counted a few times. The chain combines TRBV29-1 with TRBJ1-4; D ambiguous. Trimming took off 7 bases at V and 7 bases at J, with 19 bases between the two ends. In germline, CDR1 is SQVTM, CDR2 ANQGSEA. This CDR3 has 14 residues. The CDR3 is CSAAERVMGEKLFF. CDR3 in DNA: TGCAGCGCTGCCGAAAGGGTGATGGGTGAAAAACTGTTTTTT.

The rearrangement joins TRBV30 to TRBJ2-1; 12 bases match TRBD2. V lost 0 bases and J lost 9; bases outside the gene matches: 6. The CDR3 runs to 15 residues. The V gene's germline CDR1 is GTSNPN and CDR2 SVGIG (reference sequence). The CDR3 spells CAWSVRGLAGLEQFF. CDR3 in DNA: TGTGCCTGGAGTGTACGAGGACTAGCGGGACTTGAGCAGTTCTTC.

The chain combines TRBV30 with TRBJ1-1, with 8 nucleotides matching TRBD1. After removal of 8 bases from V and 1 base from J, the junction contained 6 bases not matched to a gene. The CDR3 is 13 amino acids. The germline V gene has CDR1 GTSNPN and CDR2 SVGIG (reference sequence). The CDR3 sequence is CAAKQGGNTEAFF. CDR3 nucleotides: TGTGCCGCTAAACAGGGGGGGAACACTGAAGCTTTCTTT.

This clone has only one observation. The rearrangement links TRBV6-5 to TRBJ2-5, with a weak D call TRBD2 (5 bases). V was pared by 9 bases and J by 0 bases, with 8 bases between. Germline-derived CDR1 and CDR2 are MNHEY and SVGAGI. The CDR3 has 12 amino acids. This CDR3 is CASSRDQETQYF. Written as DNA, the CDR3 is TGTGCCAGTTCGAGGGACCAAGAGACCCAGTACTTC.

This clone was seen more than once but under ten times. This sequence joins TRBV10-1 and TRBJ2-5, with D possibly matching TRBD1 (5 bases). This CDR3 is built from 11 residues. Germline values: CDR1 WNHNN, CDR2 SYGVQD (reference sequence). The CDR3 DNA is TGCGCAAAGGGGCATCAAGAGACCCAGTACTTC. Translating it yields CAKGHQETQYF.

The rearrangement uses TRBV25-1 and TRBJ2-7; D gene ambiguous. Trimming removed 1 base from V and 0 bases from J, with 4 bases in between. Germline V CDR1 and CDR2: MGHDK, SYGVNS. This CDR3 region has 13 residues. As DNA, the CDR3 is TGTGCCAGCAGTGAATTTCGCTCCTACGAGCAGTACTTC. Protein: CASSEFRSYEQYF.

This chain links TRBV30 with TRBJ1-5, with D possibly being TRBD1 (6 bases). The germline V gene has CDR1 GTSNPN and CDR2 SVGIG (reference sequence). Trimming removed 2 bases at V and 0 bases at J, with 14 bases between. This CDR3 has 16 residues. CDR3: CAWSSSRGYSNQPQHF. In DNA form, the CDR3 reads TGTGCCTGGAGTAGCAGCAGGGGTTATAGCAATCAGCCCCAGCATTTT.

The chain combines TRBV29-1 with TRBJ2-5; no clear D gene. V lost 4 bases and J lost 4, with 13 bases in between. The CDR3 covers 13 residues. Looked up from germline, CDR1 is SQVTM and CDR2 is ANQGSEA. The CDR3 loop reads CSVVRVLTETQYF. CDR3 sequence (DNA): TGCAGCGTTGTAAGGGTTTTAACAGAGACCCAGTACTTC.

This clone was seen at least ten times. CDR3 sequence (DNA): TGTGCCAGCCGTACAAGCTCTGGAAACACCATATATTTT. This sequence encodes CASRTSSGNTIYF. This chain uses TRBV11-2 with TRBJ1-3; D is uncertain. This CDR3 has 13 amino acids. Germline V CDR1 and CDR2: SGHAT, FQNNGV. V lost 8 bases, J lost 0 bases, and 8 bases lay in between.

This chain joins TRBV29-1 and TRBJ2-7; no definite D call. There are 12 residues in the CDR3. V dropped 4 bases and J dropped 2 bases, with 9 bases sitting between them. Germline V lookup: CDR1 SQVTM, CDR2 ANQGSEA. The CDR3 spells CSVVQSPYEQYF. Here the CDR3 DNA reads TGCAGCGTTGTCCAATCTCCCTACGAGCAGTACTTC.

The chain combines TRBV2 with TRBJ2-7; D is ambiguous. Germline loops: CDR1 SNHLY, CDR2 FYNNEI. Trimming took 6 bases from V and 3 from J, leaving 15 bases between them. The CDR3 consists of 14 residues. The CDR3 loop reads CASRERNGLYEQYF. For the CDR3, the DNA is TGTGCCAGCAGAGAAAGAAACGGCCTCTACGAGCAGTACTTC. The full variable domain, with the rest looked up from reference TRBV2 and TRBJ2-7, is EPEVTQTPSHQVTQMGQEVILRCVPISNHLYFYWYRQILGQKVEFLVSFYNNEISEKSEIFDDQFSVERPDGSNFTLKIRSTKLEDSAMYFCASRERNGLYEQYFGPGTRLTVT.

The gene calls are TRBV30 and TRBJ2-7, with a tentative D call TRBD1 (5 bases). This CDR3 spans 15 amino acids. The germline V gene encodes CDR1 GTSNPN and CDR2 SVGIG (reference sequence). The V end lost 7 bases, the J end lost 3 bases, and 22 bases lay between the germline ends. The CDR3 loop reads CASTPGQGILYEQYF. In DNA, the CDR3 is TGTGCCTCCACCCCAGGGCAGGGCATTCTCTACGAGCAGTACTTC.